This T cell receptor (beta chain) is from a study of human T cells and chemical hapten exposure. About the study: Enrolled patients were predominantly female and had alopecia areata, totalis or universalis.

Study conclusions and caveats: Alopecia in the donors means their immune response may deviate from healthy people's.

Each CDR3 protein gets one entry after TCRdb re-called the RACE reads with MiXCR. The sample carries 250,000 or so distinct CDR3 sequences, over 7.5% recorded once. Specified time point: pre-sensitization, week 0. Described treatment: therapeutic diphenylcyclopropenone sensitization with weekly scalp DPC. This clonotype has more than one count but fewer than ten. Its antigen remains unidentified. This TCR was recovered from a man aged 18 to 29 with alopecia areata. Some clones in this sample may be carry-over from other donors' samples. The sequenced sample was whole blood, obtained in connection with sensitization to the hapten diphenylcyclopropenone (DPC).

As DNA, the CDR3 is TGTGCCACCAGCAGAGGCCAGGCCTTCTACGAGCAGTACTTC. Its protein is CATSRGQAFYEQYF. The V call is TRBV15, the J call TRBJ2-7; the D is unclear. Trimming stripped 1 base from V and 3 bases from J, with 10 bases between. The CDR3 consists of 14 residues. The germline gives CDR1 LNHNV, CDR2 YYDKDF (reference sequence).